The 29 T cell receptor beta chains in this list originate from one sample, sequenced in a study of siplizumab effects on memory and regulatory T cells. TCRdb's table, derived via immunoSEQ multiplex PCR, lists solely in-frame clones and lacks some. Seen here are some 97,000 clones, approximately 94% observed once, and the top ten hold 1% to 1.5%. The specimen sequenced was non-Treg CD4+ T cells sorted from blood. The receptor set was obtained from a human donor in good health.

The chain carries TRBV19 and TRBJ2-1, with 13 bases identical to TRBD2. Germline V gene sequence: CDR1 LNHDA, CDR2 SQIVND (reference sequence). This CDR3 is 16 amino acids long. J lost 6 bases, V lost 0 bases, and 2 bases had no gene match. The CDR3 protein is CASSIDRTSGGNEQFF. CDR3 bases: TGTGCCAGTAGTATAGATCGGACTAGCGGGGGCAATGAGCAGTTCTTC.

The rearrangement uses TRBV4-2 and TRBJ2-3, with TRBD2 identical over 9 bases. The V segment lost 2 bases and the J segment 1 base; nucleotides outside the gene matches: 19. This CDR3 region has 21 residues. The germline V gene encodes CDR1 LGHNA and CDR2 YNFKEQ. The CDR3 DNA reads as TGTGCCAGCAGCCAATACATGGGACTAGCAGAGATCTATTCTGGCACAGATACGCAGTATTTT. Residues: CASSQYMGLAEIYSGTDTQYF.

The chain is built from TRBV10-2 and TRBJ2-6; D uncertain. The CDR3 spans 17 residues. Deletions cut 3 bases from V and 0 bases from J, with 12 bases between. The germline CDR1 and CDR2 sequences are WSHSY and SAAADI. CDR3 sequence reads: CASSDQAGTSGANVLTF. CDR3 nucleotide sequence: TGCGCCAGCAGTGACCAGGCAGGTACCTCTGGGGCCAACGTCCTGACTTTC.

The genes are TRBV7-9 and TRBJ2-7, with D perhaps matching TRBD2 (5 bases). V was clipped by 2 bases and J by 2 bases, with 13 bases between them. CDR1 and CDR2 from the germline V gene are SEHNR and FQNEAQ (reference sequence). The CDR3 is 15 amino acids. The CDR3 loop reads CASSLLGAEPYEQYF. As DNA, the CDR3 is TGTGCCAGCAGCTTATTGGGAGCGGAACCCTACGAGCAGTACTTC.

The V call is TRBV7-3, the J call TRBJ2-7, with 12 bases matching TRBD2. The CDR3 spans 16 residues. The V and J ends lost 0 bases and 1 base, in that order; junction bases with no gene match: 1. CDR1 is SGHTA, CDR2 FQGTGA, per germline. CDR3 DNA: TGTGCCAGCAGCTTAACGGGGACTAGCGGGTCCTACGAGCAGTACTTC. Translating gives CASSLTGTSGSYEQYF.

This rearrangement joins TRBV15 to TRBJ2-7; 7 nucleotides line up with TRBD2. Germline CDR1 and CDR2: LNHNV and YYDKDF (reference sequence). This CDR3 is 16 amino acids long. Trimming took 0 bases from V and 2 from J; bases not matched to a gene: 7. The CDR3 region is CATSRDRLADPYEQYF. Here the CDR3 DNA reads TGTGCCACCAGCAGAGATAGGCTAGCGGATCCCTACGAGCAGTACTTC.

V gene TRBV6-6 combines with J gene TRBJ2-4; 9 nucleotides line up with TRBD1. V was pared by 6 bases and J by 5 bases, with 8 bases of the junction left unmatched. In germline, CDR1 is MNHNY, CDR2 SVGAGI (reference sequence). The CDR3 has 15 amino acids. The CDR3 spells CASRVNRGLENIQYF. The CDR3 DNA follows: TGTGCCAGCAGGGTAAACAGGGGGCTCGAAAACATTCAGTACTTC.

The rearrangement joins TRBV5-5 to TRBJ1-3; unclear D gene. Looked up from germline, CDR1 is SGHKS and CDR2 is YYEKEE (reference sequence). CDR3 length: 14 residues. Trimming shortened V by 6 bases and J by 0 bases, and 10 bases separated the two germline ends. The CDR3 DNA sequence: TGTGCCAGCACCATGACAAGCTCTGGAAACACCATATATTTT. This encodes CASTMTSSGNTIYF.

This chain uses TRBV7-9 with TRBJ2-7; D might be TRBD1 or TRBD2, each matching 10 bases. Looked up from germline, CDR1 is SEHNR and CDR2 is FQNEAQ (reference sequence). V was shortened by 5 bases and J by 0 bases, with 20 bases between the two germline ends. The CDR3 is 17 amino acids. The CDR3 coding sequence is TGTGCCAGCAGCCGACAGGGGGCTAGCGGGAGCTCCTACGAGCAGTACTTC. Its translation is CASSRQGASGSSYEQYF.

The J gene is TRBJ1-4, the V gene TRBV7-3, with 7 bases fitting TRBD1. The CDR3 has 16 residues. Germline V lookup: CDR1 SGHTA, CDR2 FQGTGA. The V segment lost 3 bases and the J segment 6 bases; nucleotides outside the gene matches: 10. This chain's CDR3 is CASSLPTGDFHEKLFF. In DNA, the CDR3 is TGTGCCAGCAGCTTGCCTACAGGGGATTTCCATGAAAAACTGTTTTTT.

V and J are TRBV27 and TRBJ2-3; 7 bases align to TRBD2. Per the germline V gene, CDR1 is MNHEY and CDR2 is SMNVEV (reference sequence). V lost 8 bases, J lost 3 bases, and 8 bases stayed unmatched. This CDR3 region has 14 residues. This chain's CDR3 is CASRLAAMTDTQYF. CDR3 DNA: TGTGCCAGCCGACTAGCTGCTATGACAGATACGCAGTATTTT.

The CDR3 region has the DNA TGTGCCAGCAGCCCCAGAATTAACTATGGCTACACCTTC. Translating gives CASSPRINYGYTF. The chain uses TRBV7-9 and TRBJ1-2; no clear D. The germline gives CDR1 SEHNR, CDR2 FQNEAQ (reference sequence). This CDR3 contains 13 residues. Between the trimmed V and J ends, which lost 5 bases and 1 base, there was a span of 8 bases.

The rearrangement joins TRBV7-3 to TRBJ2-2; 9 positions agree with TRBD2. The germline V gene encodes CDR1 SGHTA and CDR2 FQGTGA. This CDR3 spans 14 amino acids. Unmatched junction bases numbered 4, after V lost 8 bases and J lost 3 bases. CDR3 nucleotides: TGTGCCAGCGGACTAGCGTCCCACACCGGGGAGCTGTTTTTT. It codes for CASGLASHTGELFF.

A remark on this clone: Additional DNA sequences in this sample encode the identical CDR3. This chain links TRBV27 with TRBJ1-2; 10 bases agree with TRBD1. There are 15 residues in the CDR3. Germline V CDR1 and CDR2: MNHEY, SMNVEV (reference sequence). Trimming removed 0 bases from V and 2 bases from J; junction bases left unmatched: 0. CDR3 protein: CASSLSGQGNYGYTF. DNA of the CDR3: TGTGCCAGCAGTTTATCGGGACAGGGGAACTATGGCTACACCTTC.

This rearrangement joins TRBV27 to TRBJ2-7; either TRBD1 or TRBD2 may fit D (5 bases each). Germline V gene sequence: CDR1 MNHEY, CDR2 SMNVEV (reference sequence). Trimming pared 5 bases from V and 3 bases from J, leaving 14 bases between. This CDR3 is 14 amino acids long. CDR3 DNA sequence: TGTGCCAGCAGTGACGGGACGGGCCACTACGAGCAGTACTTC. It yields the protein CASSDGTGHYEQYF.

The chain links TRBV9 to TRBJ2-7, with D possibly TRBD2 on 6 matching bases. CDR1 is SGDLS and CDR2 is YYNGEE in the germline V gene. This CDR3 region has 14 residues. V lost 4 bases to trimming and J lost 1 base, with 12 bases between them. The CDR3 coding sequence is TGTGCCAGCAGCTCCGTGGGGGGATCCTACGAGCAGTACTTC. It codes for CASSSVGGSYEQYF.

V and J are TRBV19 and TRBJ1-2, with TRBD1 matching 9 bases. The germline gives CDR1 LNHDA, CDR2 SQIVND (reference sequence). The CDR3 runs 14 residues. The ends lost 4 bases at V and 4 bases at J; junction bases unmatched: 4. The CDR3 reads CASSSQQGAYGYTF. CDR3 DNA: TGTGCCAGTAGTAGCCAACAGGGGGCCTATGGCTACACCTTC.

The chain couples TRBV19 to TRBJ1-5; the D gene is possibly TRBD1 (5 bases). CDR1 LNHDA and CDR2 SQIVND come from the germline V gene (reference sequence). The CDR3 covers 14 residues. V lost 4 bases, J lost 4 bases, and 11 bases lay in between. CDR3 protein: CASSTRQSNQPQHF. The CDR3 region has the DNA TGTGCCAGTAGTACCCGACAGAGTAATCAGCCCCAGCATTTT.

In its sample, this clone was seen once. This rearrangement joins TRBV10-1 to TRBJ1-5; 9 bases are shared with TRBD1. V trimming: 6 bases; J trimming: 1 base; junction bases outside the gene matches: 4. This CDR3 spans 15 amino acids. From germline, CDR1 is WNHNN and CDR2 SYGVQD (reference sequence). CDR3 protein: CASRGQGGSNQPQHF. DNA for the CDR3: TGCGCCAGCAGGGGACAGGGTGGGAGCAATCAGCCCCAGCATTTT.

The J gene is TRBJ1-4, the V gene TRBV7-9; TRBD1 agrees at 7 bases. The J segment lost 2 bases and the V segment lost 4 bases, leaving 1 base of the junction unmatched. The V gene's germline CDR1 is SEHNR and CDR2 FQNEAQ (reference sequence). The CDR3 spans 14 residues. The CDR3 DNA reads as TGTGCCAGCAGCTGGGGACAGACTAATGAAAAACTGTTTTTT. Translating gives CASSWGQTNEKLFF.

CDR3 bases: TGTGCCAGTAGTATGGGGACAGGGGACTTGGCGGGTTACGAGCAGTACTTC. It specifies CASSMGTGDLAGYEQYF. The chain is built from TRBV19 and TRBJ2-7, with 10 bases fitting TRBD1. Germline-derived CDR1 and CDR2 are LNHDA and SQIVND (reference sequence). V dropped 3 bases and J dropped 4; count of bases not matched to a gene: 12. This CDR3 region has 17 residues.

The V gene is TRBV21-1, the J gene TRBJ2-1; the table calls TRBD2, which could not be checked here. TRBV21-1 corresponds to a pseudogene. This CDR3 is built from 15 residues. CDR3 bases: TGTGCCAGCCGGGGGGCGGGACTCTCCTACAATGAGCAGTTCTTC. Encoded protein: CASRGAGLSYNEQFF.

The chain combines TRBV2 with TRBJ1-6; D is uncertain. V lost 8 bases, J lost 9 bases, and 11 bases lay in between. The CDR3 spans 12 residues. Germline CDR1 is SNHLY and CDR2 is FYNNEI. This CDR3 reads CASQDLGSPLHF. CDR3 nucleotides: TGTGCCAGCCAGGACTTAGGTTCACCCCTCCACTTT.

The CDR3 spells CASSFGTSGRRQNSYEQYF. The CDR3 region has the DNA TGCGCCAGCAGTTTCGGGACTAGCGGGCGACGACAGAATTCCTACGAGCAGTACTTC. The chain has TRBV5-1 and TRBJ2-7; 12 nucleotides line up with TRBD2. Trimming at V came to 5 bases and at J to 1 base, leaving 16 bases not matched to a gene. Germline assignment: CDR1 SGHRS and CDR2 YFSETQ. CDR3 length equals 19 residues.

The chain links TRBV19 to TRBJ1-2; TRBD1 matches at 7 bases. Unmatched junction bases numbered 7, after V lost 4 bases and J lost 8 bases. Per the germline V gene, CDR1 is LNHDA and CDR2 is SQIVND (reference sequence). The CDR3 contains 13 residues. DNA of the CDR3: TGTGCCAGTAGTAACCGGGACAGTGGCGGCTACACCTTC. This encodes CASSNRDSGGYTF.

This chain joins TRBV5-1 and TRBJ2-6; 7 bases agree with TRBD1. Germline lookup yields CDR1 SGHRS and CDR2 YFSETQ. V was pared by 4 bases and J by 0 bases, with 10 bases of the junction left unmatched. This CDR3 region has 18 residues. CDR3 sequence reads: CASSVTGTEGSGANVLTF. The DNA for the CDR3 is TGCGCCAGCAGCGTAACCGGGACAGAAGGCTCTGGGGCCAACGTCCTGACTTTC.

The genes are TRBV7-9 and TRBJ1-4, with D perhaps TRBD1 (5 bases). The CDR3 sequence is 15 residues long. With 5 bases removed from V and 0 bases from J, the gap between germline ends came to 10 bases. The V gene's germline CDR1 is SEHNR and CDR2 FQNEAQ (reference sequence). In DNA form, the CDR3 reads TGTGCCAGCAGCCAGGGTCAGTCAACTAATGAAAAACTGTTTTTT. It yields the protein CASSQGQSTNEKLFF.

Concerning this clone itself: Germline and junction disagree at one end, which may indicate a read error. CDR3 sequence reads: CAGTGGFNSPLHF. The CDR3 nucleotides read TGCGCCGGGACAGGGGGATTTAATTCACCCCTCCACTTT. The gene calls are TRBV2 and TRBJ1-6, with 11 bases identical to TRBD1. CDR1 is SNHLY and CDR2 is FYNNEI in the germline V gene. The CDR3 covers 13 residues.

The chain couples TRBV2 to TRBJ2-1, with D unclear. The germline gives CDR1 SNHLY, CDR2 FYNNEI. The CDR3 consists of 11 residues. Trimming pared 2 bases from V and 9 bases from J, leaving 5 bases between. CDR3 amino acids: CASSELGEQFF. In nucleotides, the CDR3 is TGTGCCAGCAGTGAATTGGGTGAGCAGTTCTTC.